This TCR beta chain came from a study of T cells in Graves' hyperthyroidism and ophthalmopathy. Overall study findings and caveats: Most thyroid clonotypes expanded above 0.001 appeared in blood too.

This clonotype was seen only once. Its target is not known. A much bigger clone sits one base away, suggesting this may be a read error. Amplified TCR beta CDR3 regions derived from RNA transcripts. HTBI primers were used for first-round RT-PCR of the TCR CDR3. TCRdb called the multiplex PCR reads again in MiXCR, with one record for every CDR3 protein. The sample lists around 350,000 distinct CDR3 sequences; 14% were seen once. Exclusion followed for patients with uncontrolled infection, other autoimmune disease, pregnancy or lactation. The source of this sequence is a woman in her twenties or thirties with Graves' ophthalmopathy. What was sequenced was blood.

The CDR3 protein is CAGSQDRVTAYEQYF. In DNA form, the CDR3 reads TGTGCCGGCAGCCAAGATCGAGTCACAGCCTACGAGCAGTACTTC. V usage is TRBV14 and J usage is TRBJ2-7; D call uncertain. From germline, CDR1 is SGHDN and CDR2 FVKESK. The CDR3 has 15 residues.